The clone carrying this T cell receptor beta chain was counted ten times or more. Its antigen is undetermined. The data were obtained in a study of T cells in Graves' hyperthyroidism and ophthalmopathy. Diagnoses used clinical symptoms, serum thyroxine and TRAb, thyroid ultrasound and orbital computed tomography. The PBMCs were taken from 10 ml of fresh peripheral blood. From RNA transcripts, TCR beta CDR3 regions were amplified. Carried out on the TCR CDR3, a first-round RT-PCR used the HTBI primer set. TCRdb reanalysed the multiplex PCR reads using MiXCR and keeps one entry per CDR3 protein. The data hold 400,000 or so distinct CDR3 sequences, with nearly 15% observed a single time. Germline V lookup: CDR1 PRHDT, CDR2 FYEKMQ (reference sequence). The CDR3 contains 15 residues. J gave up 5 bases and V 1 base, and 4 bases lay outside the gene matches. The study, taken as a whole, reports: Ophthalmopathy was predicted by the model a median of roughly 6.7 months ahead of onset. The majority of expanded thyroid clonotypes above 0.001 also appeared in blood.

Sequenced sample: blood. The sequence derives from a woman aged 55-75 years with Graves' ophthalmopathy. The chain combines TRBV13 with TRBJ2-1; TRBD2 aligns across 8 bases. DNA of the CDR3: TGTGCCAGCAGCTTAGCGGGAGGGAAGAACAATGAGCAGTTCTTC. This encodes CASSLAGGKNNEQFF.